The 30 T cell receptor beta chains below all came from one sample that was sequenced in a study of breast tumors, draining lymph nodes, adjacent tissues. TCRdb reanalysed the multiplex PCR reads using MiXCR and keeps one entry per CDR3 protein. This sample has fewer than 250,000 distinct CDR3 sequences; about 32% occur once, and the top ten carry more than 1.3%. The lymph nodes were axillary draining lymph nodes from breast cancer patients. The sequenced material came from axillary lymph node tissue. Receptors were obtained from a female donor with breast cancer. Some clones in this sample may be carry-over from other donors' samples.

This clonotype was seen repeatedly, ten times or more. The chain employs TRBV7-3 and TRBJ1-1, with a tentative D call TRBD1 (6 bases). The CDR3 length is 13 residues. V dropped 4 bases and J dropped 7 bases, with 13 bases sitting between them. In germline, CDR1 is SGHTA, CDR2 FQGTGA. The CDR3 region has the DNA TGTGCCAGCAGCTCGGGGCCAGGGGATGAAGCTTTCTTT. Its protein is CASSSGPGDEAFF.

This clonotype has ten or more counts. This sequence joins TRBV7-9 and TRBJ2-1, with TRBD2 matching 7 bases. The V gene end was trimmed by 6 bases and the J gene end by 9 bases; junction bases not matched to a gene: 17. This CDR3 region has 16 residues. Germline CDR1 and CDR2: SEHNR and FQNEAQ (reference sequence). The CDR3 here is CASSQAGLTPRREQFF. The CDR3 DNA is TGTGCCAGCAGTCAGGCGGGACTAACGCCTCGGCGTGAGCAGTTCTTC.

The rearrangement uses TRBV13 and TRBJ1-5; TRBD1 aligns across 8 bases. Germline CDR1 PRHDT, CDR2 FYEKMQ (reference sequence). This CDR3 spans 17 amino acids. The trim removed 5 bases at V and 2 bases at J, leaving 11 bases unmatched. In DNA, the CDR3 is TGTGCCAGCAGCCAAATCCCGGGACAGGCGGGCAATCAGCCCCAGCATTTT. Translating it yields CASSQIPGQAGNQPQHF.

V gene TRBV29-1 combines with J gene TRBJ1-5; D perhaps matches TRBD1 (5 bases). The V gene lost 2 bases and the J gene lost 2 bases, with 13 bases spanning the gap. The CDR3 consists of 15 residues. Germline loops: CDR1 SQVTM, CDR2 ANQGSEA. CDR3 in amino acids: CSVELGQGGNQPQHF. The DNA of the CDR3 is TGCAGCGTTGAACTCGGTCAGGGTGGCAATCAGCCCCAGCATTTT.

This clonotype has at least ten counts. This rearrangement joins TRBV6-1 to TRBJ2-1, with D hard to call. CDR3 length: 14 residues. V lost 0 bases, J lost 7 bases, and 10 bases lay in between. Germline CDR1 is MNHNS and CDR2 is SASEGT. CDR3 amino acids: CASSEAPPFNEQFF. Here the CDR3 DNA reads TGTGCCAGCAGTGAAGCTCCACCATTTAATGAGCAGTTCTTC.

In its sample, this clonotype was seen a few times. Since a much larger clone is just one base distant, this may be a read error. J is TRBJ2-7 and V is TRBV20-1; 8 bases match TRBD2. Germline CDR1 and CDR2: DFQATT and SNEGSKA (reference sequence). CDR3 length equals 13 residues. The CDR3 region is CSATGTSAYAQYF. CDR3 coding DNA: TGCAGTGCCACCGGGACTAGTGCGTACGCGCAGTACTTC.

For this clonotype: This may arise from a read error, as a much more abundant clone is one base away. The J gene is TRBJ2-7, the V gene TRBV11-3; the match to TRBD2 covers 7 bases. V lost 5 bases and J lost 2; bases outside the gene matches: 15. Germline assignment: CDR1 SGHNT and CDR2 YENEEA. The CDR3 is 17 amino acids. DNA of the CDR3: TGTGCCAGCAGCCACCGGGGAGGGGCAGTCACCCCCTACGAGCAGTACTTC. Encoded protein: CASSHRGGAVTPYEQYF.

In its sample, this clonotype was seen many times. The germline gene is not matched at one end of the junction; a read error may be the cause. The rearrangement joins TRBV6-5 to TRBJ2-7; D tentatively reads TRBD1 or TRBD2 (5 bases each). In germline, CDR1 is MNHEY, CDR2 SVGAGI. This CDR3 comprises 16 residues. CDR3 sequence (DNA): TGTGCCAGCAGTCACTCGAGGGCTAGCAAGGGGCACGAGCAGTACTTC. Translation: CASSHSRASKGHEQYF.

In its sample, this clonotype was seen a few times. With a much larger clone just one base away, this may be a read error. Because it lacks the conserved phenylalanine or tryptophan at the end, this CDR3 is likely a read error. This chain connects TRBV12-3 or TRBV12-4 to TRBJ2-7; possibly TRBD2 for D (6 bases). Trimming took off 5 bases at V and 1 base at J, with 9 bases between the two ends. The CDR3 is 13 amino acids. The CDR3 loop reads CASSERVSYEQYL. The CDR3 DNA reads TGTGCCAGCAGTGAGCGGGTTTCCTACGAGCAGTACCTC.

The V and J genes are TRBV4-1 and TRBJ2-1; TRBD2 matches 12 bases. The CDR3 covers 18 residues. Germline V CDR1 and CDR2: MGHRA, YSYEKL. V lost 2 bases to trimming and J lost 4 bases; unmatched junction nucleotides: 9. The CDR3 reads CASSQLTASGRDYNEQFF. CDR3 nucleotide sequence: TGCGCCAGCAGCCAACTCACTGCTAGCGGGAGGGATTACAATGAGCAGTTCTTC.

This clonotype came up many times. J is TRBJ2-2 and V is TRBV9; 9 positions match TRBD2. CDR1 is SGDLS, CDR2 YYNGEE, per germline. The CDR3 consists of 14 residues. With V trimmed by 4 bases and J by 8 bases, 6 bases remained unmatched. In DNA, the CDR3 is TGTGCCAGCAGCAAGGGACTAGCCATTGGGGAGCTGTTTTTT. This sequence encodes CASSKGLAIGELFF.

As to this clonotype: At one of its ends the junction is not consistent with the germline gene, which may arise from a read error. CDR3 in amino acids: CVSRGVLAGPNEQFF. The CDR3 region has the DNA TGTGTCAGCCGAGGGGTACTAGCGGGCCCCAATGAGCAGTTCTTC. The rearrangement uses TRBV11-2 and TRBJ2-1, with TRBD2 matching 9 bases. Germline-derived CDR1 and CDR2 are SGHAT and FQNNGV. This CDR3 has 15 residues.

V gene TRBV2 combines with J gene TRBJ2-6, with D possibly TRBD2 on 5 matching bases. V was cut by 8 bases and J by 0 bases, with 11 bases left in between. The germline V gene encodes CDR1 SNHLY and CDR2 FYNNEI. The CDR3 consists of 15 residues. As DNA, the CDR3 is TGTGCCAGCGCGGGCAGCGCCTCTGGGGCCAACGTCCTGACTTTC. It yields the protein CASAGSASGANVLTF. The full variable domain, completed using reference TRBV2 and TRBJ2-6, is EPEVTQTPSHQVTQMGQEVILRCVPISNHLYFYWYRQILGQKVEFLVSFYNNEISEKSEIFDDQFSVERPDGSNFTLKIRSTKLEDSAMYFCASAGSASGANVLTFGAGSRLTVL.

This clonotype has ten or more counts. The chain employs TRBV7-2 and TRBJ2-1, with D perhaps TRBD1 or TRBD2 (5 bases each). Trimming stripped 4 bases from V and 2 bases from J, with 6 bases between. Germline values: CDR1 SGHTA, CDR2 FQGNSA. The CDR3 is 13 amino acids. In DNA, the CDR3 is TGTGCCAGCAGCTGGGACCCCTACAATGAGCAGTTCTTC. Translated: CASSWDPYNEQFF. Drawing the rest from reference TRBV7-2 and TRBJ2-1, the complete variable domain is GAGVSQSPSNKVTEKGKDVELRCDPISGHTALYWYRQSLGQGLEFLIYFQGNSAPDKSGLPSDRFSAERTGGSVSTLTIQRTQQEDSAVYLCASSWDPYNEQFFGPGTRLTVL.

This clonotype showed up many times. This sequence joins TRBV5-1 and TRBJ2-1; D unclear. Trimming took 0 bases from V and 6 from J, leaving 7 bases between them. This CDR3 spans 13 amino acids. In germline, CDR1 is SGHRS, CDR2 YFSETQ. CDR3 nucleotide sequence: TGCGCCAGCAGCTTGGCAGGAAGCAATGAGCAGTTCTTC. Translated: CASSLAGSNEQFF.

Many counts were recorded for this clonotype. The chain has TRBV7-6 and TRBJ1-4; 12 nucleotides match TRBD1. The CDR3 has 14 residues. V shed 5 bases and J 8 bases; nucleotides not matched to a gene: 3. The germline V gene encodes CDR1 SGHVS and CDR2 FNYEAQ. The CDR3 coding sequence is TGTGCCAGCAGCGTCGGGACAGGGGGCGAAAAACTGTTTTTT. This codes for CASSVGTGGEKLFF.

This chain links TRBV20-1 with TRBJ2-2, with D tentatively TRBD1 or TRBD2 (6 bases each). The germline V and J ends were trimmed by 3 bases and 8 bases, with 10 bases remaining between them. CDR3 length: 12 residues. The germline CDR1 and CDR2 sequences are DFQATT and SNEGSKA (reference sequence). CDR3 loop: CSARGGQGELFF. The CDR3 DNA is TGCAGTGCTAGGGGAGGACAGGGGGAGCTGTTTTTT.

This clonotype was recorded many times. The chain has TRBV20-1 and TRBJ2-5, with 12 bases fitting TRBD2. CDR1 is DFQATT, CDR2 SNEGSKA, per germline (reference sequence). V gave up 7 bases and J gave up 1 base; unmatched junction bases: 7. CDR3 length: 15 amino acids. The CDR3 reads CSGLAGGTSQETQYF. CDR3 in DNA: TGCAGTGGTCTAGCGGGGGGGACATCCCAAGAGACCCAGTACTTC.

The table lists this clonotype with many counts. This chain uses TRBV6-1 with TRBJ1-2; 7 bases map to TRBD1. The junction had 3 bases not matched to a gene; V was cut back by 6 bases and J by 2 bases. The CDR3 extends over 13 amino acids. The germline gives CDR1 MNHNS, CDR2 SASEGT. The CDR3 DNA follows: TGTGCCAGCAGGACGGACAGGAACTATGGCTACACCTTC. Amino acid sequence: CASRTDRNYGYTF.

This clonotype came up a few times. A much larger clone differs from this one at a single base, so this may be a read error. The chain links TRBV3-1 to TRBJ1-2; the match to TRBD1 covers 7 bases. CDR3 length: 13 amino acids. CDR1 and CDR2 from the germline V gene are LGHDT and YNNKEL (reference sequence). This chain's CDR3 is CASKYGQEYGYAF. In DNA form, the CDR3 reads TGTGCCAGCAAATACGGACAGGAATATGGCTACGCCTTC. Full variable domain (missing parts from reference TRBV3-1 and TRBJ1-2): DTAVSQTPKYLVTQMGNDKSIKCEQNLGHDTMYWYKQDSKKFLKIMFSYNNKELIINETVPNRFSPKSPDKAHLNLHINSLELGDSAVYFCASKYGQEYGYAFGSGTRLTVV.

This clonotype was seen many times. The chain combines TRBV6-6 with TRBJ1-6; tentative D call: TRBD1 (5 bases). The germline V gene encodes CDR1 MNHNY and CDR2 SVGAGI (reference sequence). Trimming left V 3 bases short and J 9 bases short, with 15 bases between. CDR3 length: 15 residues. The CDR3 sequence is CASSYFGEQGSPLHF. The CDR3 DNA follows: TGTGCCAGCAGTTATTTTGGGGAGCAGGGTTCACCCCTCCACTTT.

This clonotype has just one count. Likely a read error: the CDR3 ends without its conserved phenylalanine or tryptophan. The chain uses TRBV4-2 and TRBJ2-7, with TRBD2 matching over 13 bases. This CDR3 has 15 amino acids. The germline V gene encodes CDR1 LGHNA and CDR2 YNFKEQ. Germline trimming cut 4 bases from V and 3 bases from J; bases unmatched to any gene: 3. The CDR3 is CASSPGLAGIYEQYL. In nucleotides, the CDR3 is TGTGCCAGCAGCCCGGGACTAGCGGGGATCTACGAGCAGTACCTC.

This clonotype was picked up many times. This rearrangement joins TRBV20-1 to TRBJ2-2; 10 bases line up with TRBD2. V shed 8 bases and J 5 bases; nucleotides not matched to a gene: 8. Germline V gene lookup returns CDR1 DFQATT and CDR2 SNEGSKA (reference sequence). The length of the CDR3 is 14 residues. This CDR3 reads CSTPSGRVTGELFF. The CDR3 DNA follows: TGCAGTACTCCCAGCGGGAGGGTTACCGGGGAGCTGTTTTTT.

This clonotype was detected only a few times. The chain couples TRBV20-1 to TRBJ1-1, with unresolved D. The V gene lost 0 bases and the J gene lost 1 base, with 6 bases spanning the gap. Germline values: CDR1 DFQATT, CDR2 SNEGSKA (reference sequence). CDR3 length equals 13 residues. This CDR3 reads CSARDPGNTEAFF. The CDR3 DNA sequence: TGCAGTGCTAGAGATCCAGGGAACACTGAAGCTTTCTTT.

Remarks on this clonotype: A much larger clone lies one base from this, so it may be a read error. The rearrangement uses TRBV14 and TRBJ2-7; 9 nucleotides agree with TRBD1. The length of the CDR3 is 14 residues. Germline V CDR1 and CDR2: SGHDN, FVKESK. The CDR3 loop reads CASSPRGTGYEQSF. The CDR3 nucleotides read TGTGCCAGCAGCCCGCGCGGGACAGGGTACGAGCAGTCCTTC.

In the case of this clonotype: A read error is possible here, since a much larger clone lies one base away. Lacking the conserved final phenylalanine or tryptophan, this CDR3 likely reflects a read error. V usage is TRBV12-3 or TRBV12-4 and J usage is TRBJ1-5, with D uncertain. V was cut by 8 bases and J by 3 bases, with 8 bases left in between. The CDR3 consists of 12 residues. CDR3 nucleotides: TGTGCCAGCCAGGAGTTCAATCAGCCCCAGCATTAT. Translated, it gives CASQEFNQPQHY.

There are many counts of this clonotype. This sequence may be a read error, since a much larger clone differs from it by one base. In DNA, the CDR3 is TGTGCCAGCAGCTTCGCAGGAACCTACGAGCAGTACTTC. Residues: CASSFAGTYEQYF. The chain uses TRBV5-4 and TRBJ2-7, with D unclear. The CDR3 runs to 13 residues. Per germline, CDR1 SGHNT and CDR2 YYREEE (reference sequence). V was trimmed by 2 bases and J by 2 bases, leaving 8 bases between them.

As for this clonotype: A single base separates this from a much larger clone, so it may be a read error. This likely comes from a read error, as the CDR3 has no conserved phenylalanine or tryptophan at its end. The rearrangement uses TRBV7-2 and TRBJ2-5; D remains ambiguous. The CDR3 covers 14 residues. The V end was cut by 1 base, the J end by 0 bases, with 6 bases between. Germline V gene lookup returns CDR1 SGHTA and CDR2 FQGNSA. CDR3 sequence (DNA): TGTGCCAGCAGCTTAGGAGGAAACCAAGAGACCCAGTACCCC. Amino acids: CASSLGGNQETQYP.

Concerning this clonotype: A much larger clone lies a single base off, so this may be a read error. The J gene is TRBJ2-3, the V gene TRBV5-1; D tentatively fits TRBD1 or TRBD2 (6 bases each). The CDR3 contains 16 residues. Germline V lookup: CDR1 SGHRS, CDR2 YFSETQ. The chain's CDR3 is CASSPLSGSGADAQYF. As DNA, the CDR3 is TGCGCCAGCAGCCCGCTTAGCGGCTCAGGGGCAGATGCGCAGTATTTT.

The rearrangement links TRBV19 to TRBJ2-7; the D is unclear. Trimming left V 2 bases short and J 5 bases short, with 4 bases between. This CDR3 is built from 11 residues. The germline gives CDR1 LNHDA, CDR2 SQIVND (reference sequence). CDR3 residues: CASSITHEQYF. The CDR3 DNA reads as TGTGCCAGTAGTATAACCCACGAGCAGTACTTC.